The TCR beta chain described here comes from a study of cytomegalovirus exposure and HLA in healthy donors. About the study: In an earlier analysis, around 100 million unique TCR beta sequences were found from some 200 million T cells.

The V gene's germline CDR1 is SGHVS and CDR2 FNYEAQ. Trimming shortened V by 0 bases and J by 5 bases, and 10 bases separated the two germline ends. The CDR3 runs 14 residues. The PCR had 60 Vbeta and 13 Jbeta primers. TCRdb's table, derived via immunoSEQ multiplex PCR, lists solely in-frame clones and lacks some. This table holds roughly 200,000 clones, 81% found once. The chain uses TRBV7-6 and TRBJ1-2; D is uncertain. The sequenced sample was PBMCs. The receptor was isolated from a man aged 40-49 years in good health and CMV-seropositive. CDR3 in amino acids: CASSLASAGYGYTF. CDR3 nucleotide sequence: TGTGCCAGCAGCTTAGCTTCCGCCGGGTATGGCTACACCTTC.